This T cell receptor beta chain was captured in a study of blood T cell repertoires in COVID-19. Study as a whole: The analysed material was cDNA or gDNA that came from T cells, B-cell-depleted T cells, or PBMCs.

The CDR3 extends over 15 amino acids. CDR1 and CDR2 from the germline V gene are MGHRA and YSYEKL. Trimming stripped 4 bases from V and 0 bases from J, with 9 bases between. In the authors' workflow: Using reference gene primer amplification, nucleated cell counts were estimated. The table came from immunoSEQ multiplex PCR; TCRdb's copy has only in-frame clones and leaves some out. V, J and clone size derive from that table, while D and trimming were established from the DNA sequence. The sample lists 25,000 to 30,000 clones, 75% to 90% seen once, with around 48% in the top ten. This receptor was obtained from a human donor with acute or convalescent COVID-19. The donor label of this sample is uncertain. Sequencing was performed on peripheral blood. This chain uses TRBV4-1 with TRBJ1-4; unclear D gene. CDR3 region: CASSLDTATNEKLFF. The CDR3 DNA reads as TGCGCCAGCAGCCTTGACACCGCAACTAATGAAAAACTGTTTTTT.